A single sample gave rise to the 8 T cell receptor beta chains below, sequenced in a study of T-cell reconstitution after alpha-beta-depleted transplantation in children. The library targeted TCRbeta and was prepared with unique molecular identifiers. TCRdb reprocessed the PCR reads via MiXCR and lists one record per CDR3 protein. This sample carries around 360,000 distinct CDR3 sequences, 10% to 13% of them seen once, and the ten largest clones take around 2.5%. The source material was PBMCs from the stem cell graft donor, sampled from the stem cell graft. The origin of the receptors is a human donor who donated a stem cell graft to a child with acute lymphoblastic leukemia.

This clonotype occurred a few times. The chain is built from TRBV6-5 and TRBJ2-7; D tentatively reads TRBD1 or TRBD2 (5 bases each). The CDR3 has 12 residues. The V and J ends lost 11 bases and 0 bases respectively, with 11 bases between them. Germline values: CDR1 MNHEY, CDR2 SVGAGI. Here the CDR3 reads CASGQSSYEQYF. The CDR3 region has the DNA TGTGCCTCGGGGCAAAGCTCCTACGAGCAGTACTTC.

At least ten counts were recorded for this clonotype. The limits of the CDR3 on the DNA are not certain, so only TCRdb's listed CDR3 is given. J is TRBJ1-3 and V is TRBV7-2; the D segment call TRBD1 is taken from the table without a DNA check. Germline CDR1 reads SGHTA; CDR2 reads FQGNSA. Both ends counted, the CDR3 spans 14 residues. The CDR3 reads CASSLWGGGNTTYF.

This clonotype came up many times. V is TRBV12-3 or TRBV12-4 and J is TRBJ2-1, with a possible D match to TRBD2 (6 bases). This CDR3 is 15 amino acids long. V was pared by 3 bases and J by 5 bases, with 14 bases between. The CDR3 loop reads CASSLGQGLNNEQFF. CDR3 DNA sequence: TGTGCCAGCAGTTTGGGGCAGGGACTTAACAATGAGCAGTTCTTC.

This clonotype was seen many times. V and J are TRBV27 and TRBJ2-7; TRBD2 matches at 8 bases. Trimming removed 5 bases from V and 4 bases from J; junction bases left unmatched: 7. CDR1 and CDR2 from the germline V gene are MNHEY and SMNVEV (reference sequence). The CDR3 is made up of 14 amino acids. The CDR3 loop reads CASSVSGEGYEQYF. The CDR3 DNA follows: TGTGCCAGCAGTGTTAGCGGGGAAGGGTACGAGCAGTACTTC.

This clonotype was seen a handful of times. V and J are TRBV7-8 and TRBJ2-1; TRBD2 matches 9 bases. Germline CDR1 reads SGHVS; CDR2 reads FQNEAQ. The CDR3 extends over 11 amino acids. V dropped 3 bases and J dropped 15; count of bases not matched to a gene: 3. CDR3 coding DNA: TGTGCCAGCAGCTTCGGACTAGCGTCGTTCTTC. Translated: CASSFGLASFF.

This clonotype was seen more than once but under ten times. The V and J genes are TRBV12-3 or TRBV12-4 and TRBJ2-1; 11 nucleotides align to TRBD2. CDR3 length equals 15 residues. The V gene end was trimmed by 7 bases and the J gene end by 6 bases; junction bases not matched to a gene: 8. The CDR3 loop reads CASTLLAGVGNEQFF. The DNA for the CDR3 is TGTGCCAGCACCCTACTAGCGGGAGTGGGCAATGAGCAGTTCTTC.

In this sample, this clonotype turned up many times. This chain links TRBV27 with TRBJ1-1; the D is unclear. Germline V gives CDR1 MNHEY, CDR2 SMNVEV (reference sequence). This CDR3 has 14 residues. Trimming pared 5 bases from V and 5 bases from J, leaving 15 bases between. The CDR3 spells CASSPSAYRTEAFF. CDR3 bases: TGTGCCAGCAGTCCCTCTGCGTATAGGACTGAAGCTTTCTTT.

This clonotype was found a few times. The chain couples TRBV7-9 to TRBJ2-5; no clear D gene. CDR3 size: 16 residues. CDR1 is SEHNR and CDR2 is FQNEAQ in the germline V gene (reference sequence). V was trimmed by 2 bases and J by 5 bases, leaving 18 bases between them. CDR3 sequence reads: CASSLTRLHAWETQYF. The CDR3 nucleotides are TGTGCCAGCAGCTTAACCCGGCTCCATGCCTGGGAGACCCAGTACTTC.